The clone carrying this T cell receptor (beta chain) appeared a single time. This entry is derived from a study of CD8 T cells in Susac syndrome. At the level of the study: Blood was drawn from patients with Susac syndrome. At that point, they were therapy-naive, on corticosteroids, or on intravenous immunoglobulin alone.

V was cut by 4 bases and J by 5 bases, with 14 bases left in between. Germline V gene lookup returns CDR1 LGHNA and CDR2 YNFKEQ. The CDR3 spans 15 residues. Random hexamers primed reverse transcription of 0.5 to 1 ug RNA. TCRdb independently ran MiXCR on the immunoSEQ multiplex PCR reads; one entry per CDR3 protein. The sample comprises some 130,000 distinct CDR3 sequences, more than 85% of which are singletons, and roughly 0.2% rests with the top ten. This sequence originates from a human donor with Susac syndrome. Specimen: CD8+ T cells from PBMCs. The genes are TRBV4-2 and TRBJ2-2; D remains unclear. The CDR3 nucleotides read TGTGCCAGCAGCCCCACCCTAATTATGACCGGGGAGCTGTTTTTT. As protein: CASSPTLIMTGELFF.